The following is a T cell receptor (beta chain) sequence with its context. This sample stems from a study of T cell changes during pregnancy in multiple sclerosis. V was pared by 4 bases and J by 1 base, with 12 bases between. The CDR3 totals 14 residues. From germline, CDR1 is SGHRS and CDR2 YFSETQ. Here immunoSEQ multiplex PCR was the method, and the copy in TCRdb shows in-frame clones only, minus some. This sample has 100,000 or so clones, with approximately 92% found just once. This TCR was recovered from a female donor with multiple sclerosis, enrolled in a pregnancy study. The rearrangement links TRBV5-1 to TRBJ2-7; the D gene is possibly TRBD2 (6 bases). The material sequenced was peripheral blood, taken in the first trimester of pregnancy. DNA of the CDR3: TGCGCCAGCAGCCCCCCGAGCGGGTCCTACGAGCAGTACTTC. It specifies CASSPPSGSYEQYF.